This note documents a single T cell receptor beta chain sequence. The antigen is not known. This entry belongs to a study of post-analysis software for immune sequencing data. Overall study: Both relapsing-remitting and secondary progressive multiple sclerosis featured among the disease courses, as did progressive-relapsing multiple sclerosis. Study outcomes and limitations: Patients used about five TRBV segments, including TRBV5-6, TRBV5-1 and TRBV20-1, more often than controls.

The V end was cut by 4 bases, the J end by 5 bases, with 5 bases between. This CDR3 comprises 11 residues. Germline V gene data show CDR1 as SQVTM and CDR2 as ANQGSEA. Each TCR beta cDNA library carried unique molecular identifiers. Each CDR3 protein is one row after TCRdb ran MiXCR on the PCR reads. The sample holds approximately 260,000 distinct CDR3 sequences, 36% seen once. This chain links TRBV29-1 with TRBJ2-2; TRBD2 might be the D (5 bases). The sequenced material came from blood. This TCR derives from a girl under 18 with multiple sclerosis. The CDR3 loop reads CSVAGTGELFF. For the CDR3, the DNA is TGCAGCGTTGCGGGGACCGGGGAGCTGTTTTTT.